The clone carrying this T cell receptor (beta chain) was recorded a few times. Trimming at V came to 0 bases and at J to 8 bases, leaving 7 bases not matched to a gene. The CDR3 runs 15 residues. Germline CDR1 SGHRS, CDR2 YFSETQ. These data are taken from a study of blood T cell repertoires in COVID-19. Across the study: Sites in the United States, Italy and Spain provided acute and convalescent COVID-19 samples. T cells, B-cell-depleted T cells, or PBMCs provided the cDNA or gDNA that served as material.

Original processing notes: From reference gene primer amplification, estimates of nucleated cell counts were derived. Using immunoSEQ multiplex PCR, the repertoire was profiled, and TCRdb retains in-frame clones only, with some absent. The DNA was the basis for D and trimming; V, J and clone size are from that table. The sample shows over 150,000 clones, 85% of them seen only once. Sequenced material: peripheral blood. The rearrangement links TRBV5-1 to TRBJ1-2, with 10 bases matching TRBD1. The TCR comes from a man in his forties with acute or convalescent COVID-19. The CDR3 loop is CASSLVGQGREGYTF. As DNA, the CDR3 is TGCGCCAGCAGCTTGGTGGGACAGGGGAGAGAAGGCTACACCTTC.